This T cell receptor beta chain derives from a study of T cells in Graves' hyperthyroidism and ophthalmopathy. TCR beta CDR3 regions were amplified from RNA transcripts. HTBI primers drove first-round RT-PCR of the TCR CDR3. TCRdb analysed the multiplex PCR reads with MiXCR anew, one entry per CDR3 protein. The table lists roughly 720,000 distinct CDR3 sequences, roughly 17% of them singletons. The CDR3 totals 17 residues. J gave up 3 bases and V 4 bases, and 16 bases lay outside the gene matches. Germline CDR1 reads GTSNPN; CDR2 reads SVGIG (reference sequence). This clonotype was counted ten times or more.

The chain employs TRBV30 and TRBJ1-1, with 8 bases lining up with TRBD1. This TCR came from a man aged 50 to 60 with Graves' hyperthyroidism. Input material: blood. This CDR3 reads CAWTTSGQGPRDTEAFF. The CDR3 region has the DNA TGTGCCTGGACAACAAGCGGACAGGGCCCTCGGGACACTGAAGCTTTCTTT.